This TCR beta chain appears in the sequencing data of a study of blood T cell repertoires in COVID-19. Background on the study: The origin of the acute and convalescent COVID-19 samples was the United States, Italy and Spain.

Germline V gives CDR1 SGHNT, CDR2 YYREEE (reference sequence). The CDR3 length is 13 residues. V gave up 4 bases and J gave up 7 bases, with 11 bases separating them. Measured with immunoSEQ multiplex PCR; TCRdb has only the in-frame clones, and not every one. The sample lists 130,000 or so clones, approximately 77% occurring once. Specimen: peripheral blood. The chain has TRBV5-4 and TRBJ1-4; possible D gene TRBD1, 5 bases. The source is a man of 80 years or more with acute or convalescent COVID-19. The CDR3 DNA is TGTGCCAGCAGCGTGGGGCCCACTGAAAAACTGTTTTTT. Its protein is CASSVGPTEKLFF.